Below, 27 T cell receptor beta chains from the same sample are listed, as sequenced in a study of T cells after yellow fever vaccination. TCRdb redid the calling of the 5' RACE reads with MiXCR, one entry per CDR3 protein. Of some 560,000 distinct CDR3 sequences in the sample, 17% are singletons; the top ten hold 17%. This material consisted of PBMCs, taken 5 days after the first yellow fever vaccination. These receptors came from a man between 18 and 29 years old who received the YFV17D yellow fever vaccine.

The rearrangement joins TRBV4-2 to TRBJ2-3; D might be TRBD1 (5 bases). Germline loops: CDR1 LGHNA, CDR2 YNFKEQ. The CDR3 contains 16 residues. V was clipped by 4 bases and J by 5 bases, with 19 bases between them. Written as DNA, the CDR3 is TGTGCCAGCAGCCTCGCCCAGGACACAAGGGGAGATACGCAGTATTTT. Protein: CASSLAQDTRGDTQYF.

This chain joins TRBV6-2 or TRBV6-3 and TRBJ2-7; perhaps TRBD1 as D (5 bases). The germline gives CDR1 MNHEY, CDR2 SVGEGT. Trimming removed 5 bases at V and 0 bases at J, with 20 bases between. CDR3 length equals 17 residues. CDR3 loop: CASSTLSLLDTSYEQYF. Here the CDR3 DNA reads TGTGCCAGCAGTACCTTATCTCTGCTGGACACCTCCTACGAGCAGTACTTC.

Worth noting for this clonotype: A read error may produce the germline difference seen at one junction end. The V and J genes are TRBV19 and TRBJ1-6; possible D gene TRBD1, 6 bases. There are 15 residues in the CDR3. Germline V CDR1 and CDR2: LNHDA, SQIVND (reference sequence). CDR3 residues: CASTIGGRVNSPLHF. The CDR3 DNA is TGTGCCAGTACTATAGGGGGGAGAGTCAATTCACCCCTCCACTTT.

This clonotype was seen only a few times. The chain couples TRBV2 to TRBJ2-5, with a possible D match to TRBD1 (5 bases). Trimming left V 10 bases short and J 2 bases short, with 14 bases between. There are 13 residues in the CDR3. CDR1 SNHLY and CDR2 FYNNEI come from the germline V gene. In DNA, the CDR3 is TGTGCCACTCATGGGGCTAGTCAAGAGACCCAGTACTTC. Residues: CATHGASQETQYF.

This clonotype was seen a few times. The CDR3 is CASSYQGQPYEQYF. CDR3 in DNA: TGTGCCAGCAGTTACCAGGGACAGCCCTACGAGCAGTACTTC. J is TRBJ2-7 and V is TRBV6-5, with 7 bases lining up with TRBD1. CDR1 and CDR2 from the germline V gene are MNHEY and SVGAGI. The junction had 3 bases not matched to a gene; V was cut back by 2 bases and J by 2 bases. The CDR3 covers 14 residues.

This clonotype was counted only a few times. The chain joins TRBV28 to TRBJ1-4, with unresolved D. The CDR3 has 15 residues. V was pared by 2 bases and J by 8 bases, with 15 bases between. CDR1 is MDHEN and CDR2 is SYDVKM in the germline V gene. CDR3 loop: CASSLDWARSEKLFF. The DNA for the CDR3 is TGTGCCAGCAGTTTAGACTGGGCTAGGTCGGAAAAACTGTTTTTT. The whole variable domain, filled in from reference TRBV28 and TRBJ1-4, reads DVKVTQSSRYLVKRTGEKVFLECVQDMDHENMFWYRQDPGLGLRLIYFSYDVKMKEKGDIPEGYSVSREKKERFSLILESASTNQTSMYLCASSLDWARSEKLFFGSGTQLSVL.

This chain joins TRBV5-1 and TRBJ2-7; 7 positions agree with TRBD1. The germline gives CDR1 SGHRS, CDR2 YFSETQ. V dropped 3 bases and J dropped 2; count of bases not matched to a gene: 8. The CDR3 is 15 amino acids. CDR3 in amino acids: CASSSQTGAAYEQYF. In nucleotides, the CDR3 is TGCGCCAGCAGCTCTCAAACAGGGGCTGCCTACGAGCAGTACTTC.

In this sample, this clonotype turned up a few times. The rearrangement joins TRBV6-2 or TRBV6-3 to TRBJ2-1; 7 nucleotides line up with TRBD1. V lost 6 bases and J lost 6; bases outside the gene matches: 5. This CDR3 contains 13 residues. CDR1 is MNHEY, CDR2 SVGEGT, per germline. The CDR3 DNA reads TGTGCCAGCAGCCTCAACAGGGGCAATGAGCAGTTCTTC. Translated: CASSLNRGNEQFF.

The chain links TRBV29-1 to TRBJ1-5; possibly TRBD1 for D (6 bases). Germline V gene lookup returns CDR1 SQVTM and CDR2 ANQGSEA. V was pared by 7 bases and J by 9 bases, with 16 bases between. CDR3 length equals 12 residues. CDR3 DNA: TGCAGCGCTAGGGGGAGCGATGGGCCCCAGCATTTT. This sequence encodes CSARGSDGPQHF.

The V and J genes are TRBV14 and TRBJ2-1; the D gene could be TRBD1 or TRBD2 (5 bases each). The V end lost 0 bases, the J end lost 12 bases, and 15 bases lay between the germline ends. From germline, CDR1 is SGHDN and CDR2 FVKESK. The CDR3 is 14 residues long. In DNA, the CDR3 is TGTGCCAGCAGCCAAGATCGGGGCTATTGGTTGCAGTTCTTC. This codes for CASSQDRGYWLQFF.

The chain links TRBV4-1 to TRBJ2-1, with 9 nucleotides matching TRBD1. CDR1 is MGHRA, CDR2 YSYEKL, per germline. This CDR3 is built from 18 residues. Losses at the gene ends were 2 bases for V and 5 bases for J; bases not matched to a gene: 13. As DNA, the CDR3 is TGCGCCAGCAGCCAACCTCCCAATCGGGACAGGGTCCACAATGAGCAGTTCTTC. It translates to CASSQPPNRDRVHNEQFF.

This chain connects TRBV18 to TRBJ1-3; a possible D gene is TRBD1 (5 bases). CDR3 length: 15 amino acids. Trimming stripped 2 bases from V and 6 bases from J, with 14 bases between. Germline V gives CDR1 KGHSH, CDR2 LQKENI. The CDR3 DNA follows: TGTGCCAGCTCACCAGACAGCTACCCTTCAAACACCATATATTTT. Amino acid sequence: CASSPDSYPSNTIYF.

J is TRBJ1-1 and V is TRBV5-6; no clear D. The CDR3 covers 15 residues. Germline V lookup: CDR1 SGHDT, CDR2 YYEEEE. Trimming shortened V by 1 base and J by 1 base, and 11 bases separated the two germline ends. CDR3 residues: CASSLIFAGNTEAFF. DNA for the CDR3: TGTGCCAGCAGCTTGATTTTCGCGGGGAACACTGAAGCTTTCTTT.

The rearrangement uses TRBV28 and TRBJ2-7; D may be TRBD2 (5 bases). CDR1 MDHEN and CDR2 SYDVKM come from the germline V gene. This CDR3 comprises 14 residues. V was clipped by 6 bases and J by 2 bases, with 14 bases between them. CDR3 protein: CASRVPAVTYEQYF. CDR3 sequence (DNA): TGTGCCAGCAGAGTCCCAGCGGTAACCTACGAGCAGTACTTC.

The rearrangement uses TRBV5-1 and TRBJ1-6; D remains unclear. The CDR3 runs 15 residues. The V end lost 1 base, the J end lost 7 bases, and 12 bases lay between the germline ends. Germline lookup yields CDR1 SGHRS and CDR2 YFSETQ. CDR3 DNA sequence: TGCGCCAGCAGCTTGTTACCGAACCTCAATTCACCCCTCCACTTT. Translated, it gives CASSLLPNLNSPLHF.

This clonotype turned up a few times. The rearrangement joins TRBV20-1 to TRBJ1-5; TRBD1 might be the D (5 bases). The CDR3 contains 14 residues. V dropped 2 bases and J dropped 6 bases, with 14 bases sitting between them. Per germline, CDR1 DFQATT and CDR2 SNEGSKA (reference sequence). The CDR3 DNA reads as TGCAGTGCTAGAAACCCAGGGTCAAGTCAGCCCCAGCATTTT. Protein: CSARNPGSSQPQHF.

In this sample, this clonotype turned up a few times. CDR3 sequence: CASSISTAGANVLTF. The CDR3 nucleotides are TGTGCCAGTAGTATATCGACAGCTGGGGCCAACGTCCTGACTTTC. The J gene is TRBJ2-6, the V gene TRBV19; tentative D call: TRBD1 (5 bases). Germline V gene lookup returns CDR1 LNHDA and CDR2 SQIVND (reference sequence). The CDR3 length is 15 residues. Trimming cost V 2 bases and J 2 bases, with 7 bases left between them. The full variable domain, its missing parts supplied by reference TRBV19 and TRBJ2-6, is DGGITQSPKYLFRKEGQNVTLSCEQNLNHDAMYWYRQDPGQGLRLIYYSQIVNDFQKGDIAEGYSVSREKKESFPLTVTSAQKNPTAFYLCASSISTAGANVLTFGAGSRLTVL.

The V gene is TRBV4-1, the J gene TRBJ2-1; D may match TRBD1 or TRBD2 (6 bases each). Germline assignment: CDR1 MGHRA and CDR2 YSYEKL. The V end was cut by 3 bases, the J end by 6 bases, with 12 bases between. The CDR3 runs 14 residues. Here the CDR3 reads CASSQGRGPNEQFF. CDR3 DNA: TGCGCCAGCAGCCAGGGACGGGGGCCCAATGAGCAGTTCTTC.

The chain employs TRBV18 and TRBJ2-5; 8 nucleotides line up with TRBD1. With V trimmed by 4 bases and J by 5 bases, 9 bases remained unmatched. From germline, CDR1 is KGHSH and CDR2 LQKENI. This CDR3 has 15 amino acids. The CDR3 protein is CASSQRTGSGETQYF. The CDR3 DNA is TGTGCCAGCTCACAACGGACAGGGTCAGGGGAGACCCAGTACTTC.

The V call is TRBV11-2, the J call TRBJ2-7, with a possible D match to TRBD1 (6 bases). This CDR3 is built from 16 residues. Germline assignment: CDR1 SGHAT and CDR2 FQNNGV. The V end was cut by 4 bases, the J end by 0 bases, with 16 bases between. The CDR3 coding sequence is TGTGCCAGCAGCTCCTTCCCACAGGGAGCCTCCTACGAGCAGTACTTC. This codes for CASSSFPQGASYEQYF.

This clonotype was observed at least ten times. The gene calls are TRBV5-1 and TRBJ2-3, with TRBD1 matching over 8 bases. With 0 bases clipped from V and 1 base from J, the junction kept 4 bases outside the gene matches. Per the germline V gene, CDR1 is SGHRS and CDR2 is YFSETQ. There are 16 residues in the CDR3. CDR3 amino acids: CASSLAVTGGTDTQYF. CDR3 sequence (DNA): TGCGCCAGCAGCTTGGCCGTGACAGGGGGCACAGATACGCAGTATTTT.

In this sample, this clonotype turned up a few times. V gene TRBV7-2 combines with J gene TRBJ2-2, with a tentative D call TRBD2 (5 bases). The V end lost 8 bases, the J end lost 1 base, and 11 bases lay between the germline ends. This CDR3 contains 14 residues. In germline, CDR1 is SGHTA, CDR2 FQGNSA. CDR3 protein: CASPGTQNTGELFF. The CDR3 DNA reads TGTGCCAGCCCGGGAACCCAGAACACCGGGGAGCTGTTTTTT. Full variable domain (rest looked up from reference TRBV7-2 and TRBJ2-2): GAGVSQSPSNKVTEKGKDVELRCDPISGHTALYWYRQSLGQGLEFLIYFQGNSAPDKSGLPSDRFSAERTGGSVSTLTIQRTQQEDSAVYLCASPGTQNTGELFFGEGSRLTVL.

The chain recombines TRBV6-2 or TRBV6-3 with TRBJ1-5; D call uncertain. The CDR3 is 16 residues long. V dropped 6 bases and J dropped 4 bases, with 19 bases sitting between them. Looked up from germline, CDR1 is MNHEY and CDR2 is SVGEGT. The CDR3 DNA reads TGTGCCAGCAGCCTCACCGCGGCAGCTTTAAATCAGCCCCAGCATTTT. Its protein is CASSLTAAALNQPQHF.

This clonotype has only a few counts. The chain links TRBV7-2 to TRBJ2-1; 9 nucleotides line up with TRBD1. The CDR3 has 15 amino acids. CDR1 and CDR2 from the germline V gene are SGHTA and FQGNSA. The trim removed 4 bases at V and 2 bases at J, leaving 3 bases unmatched. The CDR3 coding sequence is TGTGCCAGCAGCTCGGGGACAGGGACCTACAATGAGCAGTTCTTC. Its translation is CASSSGTGTYNEQFF.

The chain has TRBV21-1 and TRBJ2-2; the listed D gene, TRBD1, was not tested against the DNA. TRBV21-1 is reported as a pseudogene. This CDR3 comprises 16 residues. The CDR3 here is CASMDRTEKNTGELFF. Written as DNA, the CDR3 is TGTGCCAGCATGGATCGGACAGAGAAGAACACCGGGGAGCTGTTTTTT.

The V and J genes are TRBV7-9 and TRBJ2-3; 7 bases line up with TRBD2. This CDR3 is 15 amino acids long. Germline trimming cut 4 bases from V and 2 bases from J; bases unmatched to any gene: 6. Per germline, CDR1 SEHNR and CDR2 FQNEAQ (reference sequence). The CDR3 loop reads CASSSALADTDTQYF. The CDR3 DNA is TGTGCCAGCAGCTCCGCCCTAGCGGACACAGATACGCAGTATTTT.

This clonotype was found a few times. V usage is TRBV5-1 and J usage is TRBJ2-2; 10 bases match TRBD1. Germline values: CDR1 SGHRS, CDR2 YFSETQ. Trimming cost V 6 bases and J 5 bases; bases outside gene matches: 7. This CDR3 region has 15 residues. The DNA of the CDR3 is TGCGCCAGCACCAGGACAGGGGGAACAACCGGGGAGCTGTTTTTT. Amino acids: CASTRTGGTTGELFF.